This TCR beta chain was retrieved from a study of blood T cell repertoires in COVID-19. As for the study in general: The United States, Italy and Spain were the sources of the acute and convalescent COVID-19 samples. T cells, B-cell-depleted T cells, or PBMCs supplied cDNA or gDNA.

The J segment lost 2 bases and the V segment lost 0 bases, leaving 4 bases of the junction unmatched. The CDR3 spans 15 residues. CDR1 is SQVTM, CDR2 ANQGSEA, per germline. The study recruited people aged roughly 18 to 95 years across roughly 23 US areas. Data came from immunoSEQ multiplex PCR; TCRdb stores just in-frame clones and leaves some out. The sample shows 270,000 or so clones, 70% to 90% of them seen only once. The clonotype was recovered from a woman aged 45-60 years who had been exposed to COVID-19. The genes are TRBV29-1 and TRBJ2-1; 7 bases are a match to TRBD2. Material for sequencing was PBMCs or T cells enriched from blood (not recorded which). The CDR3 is CSVEDTLAAYNEQFF. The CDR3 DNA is TGCAGCGTTGAAGATACCCTAGCGGCCTACAATGAGCAGTTCTTC.